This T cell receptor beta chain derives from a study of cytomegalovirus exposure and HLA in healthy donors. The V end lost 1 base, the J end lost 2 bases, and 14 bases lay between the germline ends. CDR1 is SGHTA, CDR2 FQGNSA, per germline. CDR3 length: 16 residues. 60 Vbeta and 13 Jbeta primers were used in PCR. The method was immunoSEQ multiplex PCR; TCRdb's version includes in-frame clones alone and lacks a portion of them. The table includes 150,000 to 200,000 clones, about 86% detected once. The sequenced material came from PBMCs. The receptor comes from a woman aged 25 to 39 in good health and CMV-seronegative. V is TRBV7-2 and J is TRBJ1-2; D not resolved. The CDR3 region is CASSLVVGALNYGYTF. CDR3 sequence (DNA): TGTGCCAGCAGCTTAGTCGTGGGCGCACTGAACTATGGCTACACCTTC.